These 15 T cell receptor beta chains came from one sample sequenced in a study of T cell responses to AZD1222 COVID-19 vaccine (dated by TCRdb to about 2021). Explained via the paper, the time point label denotes: about 28 days (+/-7) after the second vaccine dose. Library preparation used the immunoSEQ multiplex PCR assay. TCRdb carries this immuneACCESS record with in-frame sequences only. Its versions omit some clonotypes, under half of them owing to an unresolved V gene in the studies checked, with the rest unexplained. Recorded for this sample are about 81,000 clones; around 93% of them occurred a single time. The ten largest clonotypes hold around 8% of the sample. This specimen was peripheral blood, taken 28 days after the second AZD1222 dose. These receptors were taken from an adult who received the AZD1222 COVID-19 vaccine.

This rearrangement joins TRBV4-1 to TRBJ1-6, with D perhaps matching TRBD1 (6 bases). From germline, CDR1 is MGHRA and CDR2 YSYEKL. Trimming removed 7 bases from V and 6 bases from J, with 10 bases in between. The CDR3 length is 13 residues. The CDR3 reads CASTRGVNSPLHF. The CDR3 coding sequence is TGCGCCAGCACCAGGGGAGTTAATTCACCCCTCCACTTT.

CDR3 coding DNA: TGTGCCAGCAGTTTCCCACAGCAAGAGACCCAGTACTTC. It codes for CASSFPQQETQYF. The rearrangement links TRBV12-3 or TRBV12-4 to TRBJ2-5, with D hard to call. Deletions cut 3 bases from V and 2 bases from J, with 7 bases between. The CDR3 has 13 amino acids.

This clone was detected a few times. CDR3: CASSDRGLAGSNEQFF. The DNA of the CDR3 is TGTGCCAGCAGCGACAGAGGGCTAGCGGGAAGCAATGAGCAGTTCTTC. V is TRBV7-9 and J is TRBJ2-1; 9 bases line up with TRBD2. The CDR3 covers 16 residues. Germline V gene lookup returns CDR1 SEHNR and CDR2 FQNEAQ (reference sequence). After removal of 5 bases from V and 6 bases from J, the junction contained 11 bases not matched to a gene.

The J gene is TRBJ2-2, the V gene TRBV27, with 9 bases aligning to TRBD2. Looked up from germline, CDR1 is MNHEY and CDR2 is SMNVEV (reference sequence). The CDR3 is 16 amino acids. V trimming: 3 bases; J trimming: 5 bases; junction bases outside the gene matches: 7. For the CDR3, the DNA is TGTGCCAGCAGTTTGGGCCTAGCGGGAAAGACCGGGGAGCTGTTTTTT. It codes for CASSLGLAGKTGELFF.

The J gene is TRBJ2-2, the V gene TRBV7-3; 16 bases are a match to TRBD2. V lost 4 bases, J lost 2 bases, and 7 bases stayed unmatched. CDR1 and CDR2 (germline): SGHTA, FQGTGA. CDR3 length: 19 amino acids. CDR3 nucleotides: TGTGCCAGCAGCTCATGGGGACTAGCGGGAGGGCCTAACACCGGGGAGCTGTTTTTT. The encoded protein is CASSSWGLAGGPNTGELFF.

This chain connects TRBV23-1 to TRBJ2-3, with TRBD1 identical over 7 bases. TRBV23-1 qualifies as an ORF whose function is uncertain. V shed 0 bases, J shed 1 base, and the junction held 16 bases outside the gene matches. The CDR3 is made up of 20 amino acids. The CDR3 reads CASSQSMGPGQNPRTDTQYF. CDR3 DNA: TGCGCCAGCAGTCAATCGATGGGACCGGGACAGAATCCTCGCACAGATACGCAGTATTTT.

The chain uses TRBV15 and TRBJ1-1; weak D call: TRBD1 (5 bases). Germline assignment: CDR1 LNHNV and CDR2 YYDKDF (reference sequence). Trimming took 0 bases from V and 4 from J, leaving 15 bases between them. The length of the CDR3 is 16 residues. The CDR3 spells CATSRDLLSGGTEAFF. The CDR3 DNA sequence: TGTGCCACCAGCAGAGATCTCTTGTCTGGGGGCACTGAAGCTTTCTTT.

V and J are TRBV9 and TRBJ2-5, with D perhaps TRBD2 (6 bases). The CDR3 totals 15 residues. Germline V CDR1 and CDR2: SGDLS, YYNGEE. The V and J ends lost 3 bases and 7 bases respectively, with 19 bases between them. The CDR3 region has the DNA TGTGCCAGCAGCGCTAGAGACAGCCCCGGGGGGACCCAGTACTTC. This translates into CASSARDSPGGTQYF.

The rearrangement joins TRBV9 to TRBJ1-3; D is unclear. This CDR3 is 14 amino acids long. Germline V gives CDR1 SGDLS, CDR2 YYNGEE. V lost 0 bases and J lost 0, with 4 bases in between. This chain's CDR3 is CASSVGDSGNTIYF. The CDR3 nucleotides read TGTGCCAGCAGCGTAGGGGACTCTGGAAACACCATATATTTT.

The chain is built from TRBV4-2 and TRBJ2-7; no clear D. The CDR3 consists of 12 residues. V gave up 1 base and J gave up 4 bases, with 5 bases separating them. The germline V gene has CDR1 LGHNA and CDR2 YNFKEQ. The CDR3 region is CASSQVGYEQYF. CDR3 coding DNA: TGTGCCAGCAGCCAAGTCGGGTACGAGCAGTACTTC.

The chain is built from TRBV7-3 and TRBJ2-1; tentative D call: TRBD2 (6 bases). Germline lookup yields CDR1 SGHTA and CDR2 FQGTGA. Trimming removed 1 base at V and 8 bases at J, with 12 bases between. The CDR3 is made up of 14 amino acids. CDR3 DNA sequence: TGTGCCAGCAGCTTAAACGGGAGAAGCGATGAGCAGTTCTTC. Amino acid sequence: CASSLNGRSDEQFF. Using reference TRBV7-3 and TRBJ2-1 for the parts outside the CDR3, the full variable domain is GAGVSQTPSNKVTEKGKYVELRCDPISGHTALYWYRQSLGQGPEFLIYFQGTGAADDSGLPNDRFFAVRPEGSVSTLKIQRTERGDSAVYLCASSLNGRSDEQFFGPGTRLTVL.

The chain uses TRBV6-1 and TRBJ2-3, with 10 bases fitting TRBD2. Germline CDR1 reads MNHNS; CDR2 reads SASEGT. The trim removed 4 bases at V and 7 bases at J, leaving 17 bases unmatched. The CDR3 is made up of 18 amino acids. CDR3 region: CASSAPRGASGSSYTQYF. The CDR3 nucleotides are TGTGCCAGCAGTGCCCCAAGGGGGGCTAGCGGGAGTAGCTATACGCAGTATTTT.

There are a few counts of this clone. In DNA, the CDR3 is TGTGCCAGCAGTTTACACGGCCCGAACACTGAAGCTTTCTTT. Translating it yields CASSLHGPNTEAFF. The chain has TRBV27 and TRBJ1-1; D call uncertain. Germline CDR1 reads MNHEY; CDR2 reads SMNVEV (reference sequence). Trimming took off 2 bases at V and 1 base at J, with 8 bases between the two ends. The CDR3 is made up of 14 amino acids.

This clone was found a few times. The CDR3 nucleotides are TGTGCCAGCAATCTTCTAGCGGGAGGTGATTCGGCTGGGTATTTT. It specifies CASNLLAGGDSAGYF. V usage is TRBV2 and J usage is TRBJ2-3, with 11 nucleotides matching TRBD2. The CDR3 has 15 residues. Germline CDR1 is SNHLY and CDR2 is FYNNEI. V trimming: 7 bases; J trimming: 14 bases; junction bases outside the gene matches: 17.

This chain links TRBV9 with TRBJ2-3; 12 positions match TRBD2. CDR1 is SGDLS and CDR2 is YYNGEE in the germline V gene. This CDR3 has 17 amino acids. V shed 3 bases, J shed 2 bases, and the junction held 7 bases outside the gene matches. CDR3 nucleotide sequence: TGTGCCAGCAGCGGAACTACTAGCGGGAGGTCCACAGATACGCAGTATTTT. It translates to CASSGTTSGRSTDTQYF. Filled out from reference TRBV9 and TRBJ2-3, the complete variable domain reads DSGVTQTPKHLITATGQRVTLRCSPRSGDLSVYWYQQSLDQGLQFLIQYYNGEERAKGNILERFSAQQFPDLHSELNLSSLELGDSALYFCASSGTTSGRSTDTQYFGPGTRLTVL.